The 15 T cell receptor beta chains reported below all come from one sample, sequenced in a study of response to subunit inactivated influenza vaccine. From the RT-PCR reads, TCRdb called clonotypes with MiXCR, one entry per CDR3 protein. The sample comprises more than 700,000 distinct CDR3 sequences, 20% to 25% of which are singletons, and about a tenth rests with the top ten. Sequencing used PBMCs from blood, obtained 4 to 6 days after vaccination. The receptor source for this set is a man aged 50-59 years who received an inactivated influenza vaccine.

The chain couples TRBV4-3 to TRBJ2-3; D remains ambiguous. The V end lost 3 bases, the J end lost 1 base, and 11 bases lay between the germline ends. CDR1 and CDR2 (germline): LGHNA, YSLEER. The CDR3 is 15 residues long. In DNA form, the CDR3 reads TGCGCCAGCAGCCAGTCGAAAGCGCGCACAGATACGCAGTATTTT. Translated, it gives CASSQSKARTDTQYF.

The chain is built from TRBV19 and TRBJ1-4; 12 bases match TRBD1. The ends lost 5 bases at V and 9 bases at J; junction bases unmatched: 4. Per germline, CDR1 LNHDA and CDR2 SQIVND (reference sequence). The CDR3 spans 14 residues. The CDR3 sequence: CASSPGQGAKKLFF. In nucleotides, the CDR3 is TGTGCCAGTAGTCCGGGACAGGGGGCGAAAAAACTGTTTTTT. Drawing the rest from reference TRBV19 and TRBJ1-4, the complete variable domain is DGGITQSPKYLFRKEGQNVTLSCEQNLNHDAMYWYRQDPGQGLRLIYYSQIVNDFQKGDIAEGYSVSREKKESFPLTVTSAQKNPTAFYLCASSPGQGAKKLFFGSGTQLSVL.

CDR3 DNA sequence: TGTGCCAGCAGCTTGGGGGCGGTCTACCTAGCCAAAAACATTCAGTACTTC. As protein: CASSLGAVYLAKNIQYF. The chain couples TRBV5-6 to TRBJ2-4, with unresolved D. The germline gives CDR1 SGHDT, CDR2 YYEEEE. The ends were cut back, 0 bases at V and 0 bases at J, with 13 bases in the middle. The CDR3 is made up of 17 amino acids.

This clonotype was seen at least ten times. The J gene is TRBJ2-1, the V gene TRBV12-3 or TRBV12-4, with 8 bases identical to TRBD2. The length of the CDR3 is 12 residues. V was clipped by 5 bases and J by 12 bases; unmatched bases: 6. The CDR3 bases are TGTGCCAGCAGTAAAACGCGGGGGGCGCAGTTCTTC. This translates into CASSKTRGAQFF.

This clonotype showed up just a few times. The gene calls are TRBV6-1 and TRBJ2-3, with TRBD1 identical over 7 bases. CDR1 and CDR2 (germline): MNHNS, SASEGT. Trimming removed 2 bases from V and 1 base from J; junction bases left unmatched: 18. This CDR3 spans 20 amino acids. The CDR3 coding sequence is TGTGCCAGCAGTGAATGGCCCCTAGGGACAGACCCCACAGGCACAGATACGCAGTATTTT. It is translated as CASSEWPLGTDPTGTDTQYF.

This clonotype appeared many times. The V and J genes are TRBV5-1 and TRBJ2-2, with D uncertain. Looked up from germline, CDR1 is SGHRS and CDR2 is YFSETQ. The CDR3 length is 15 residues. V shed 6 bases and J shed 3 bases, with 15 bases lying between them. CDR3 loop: CASTPIGRYTGELFF. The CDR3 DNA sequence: TGCGCCAGCACCCCGATTGGCAGATACACCGGGGAGCTGTTTTTT.

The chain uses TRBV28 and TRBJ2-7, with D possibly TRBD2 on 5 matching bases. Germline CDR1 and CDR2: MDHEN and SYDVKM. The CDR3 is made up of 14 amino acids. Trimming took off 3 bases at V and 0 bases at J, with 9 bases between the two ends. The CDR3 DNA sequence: TGTGCCAGCAGTTTCCGGGGTATCTCCTACGAGCAGTACTTC. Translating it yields CASSFRGISYEQYF.

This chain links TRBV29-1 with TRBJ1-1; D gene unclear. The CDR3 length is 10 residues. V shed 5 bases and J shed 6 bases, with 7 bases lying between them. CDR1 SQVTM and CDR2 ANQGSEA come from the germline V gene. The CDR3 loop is CSVTNAEAFF. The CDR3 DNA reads TGCAGCGTTACAAACGCTGAAGCTTTCTTT.

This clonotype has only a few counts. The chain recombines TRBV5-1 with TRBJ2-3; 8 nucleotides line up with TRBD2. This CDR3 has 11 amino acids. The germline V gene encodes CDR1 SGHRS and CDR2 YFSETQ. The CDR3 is CSSGGPGKQYF. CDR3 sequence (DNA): TGCTCATCGGGAGGGCCGGGTAAGCAGTATTTT.

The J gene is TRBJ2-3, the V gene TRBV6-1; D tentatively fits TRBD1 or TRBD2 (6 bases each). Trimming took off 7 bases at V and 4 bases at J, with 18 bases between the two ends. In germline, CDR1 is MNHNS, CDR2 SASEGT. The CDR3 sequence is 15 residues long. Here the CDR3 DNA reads TGTGCCAGCACCTCAGGGGCGGGGTGGGCAGATACGCAGTATTTT. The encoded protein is CASTSGAGWADTQYF.

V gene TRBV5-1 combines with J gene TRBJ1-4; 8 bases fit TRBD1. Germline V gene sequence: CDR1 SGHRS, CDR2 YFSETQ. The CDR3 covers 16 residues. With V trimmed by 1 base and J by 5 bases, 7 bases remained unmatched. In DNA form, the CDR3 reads TGCGCCAGCAGCTTGACGGGACAGGTCGAGAATGAAAAACTGTTTTTT. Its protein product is CASSLTGQVENEKLFF.

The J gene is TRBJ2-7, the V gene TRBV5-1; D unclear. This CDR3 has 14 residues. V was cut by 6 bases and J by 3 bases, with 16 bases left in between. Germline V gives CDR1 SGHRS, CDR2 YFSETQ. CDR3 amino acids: CASTLGVPNYEQYF. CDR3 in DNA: TGCGCCAGCACCCTTGGGGTCCCAAACTACGAGCAGTACTTC.

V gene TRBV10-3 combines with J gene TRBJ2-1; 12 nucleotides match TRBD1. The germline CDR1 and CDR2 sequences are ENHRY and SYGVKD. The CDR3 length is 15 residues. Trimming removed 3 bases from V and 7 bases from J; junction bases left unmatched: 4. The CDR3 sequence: CAISDRDRGHNEQFF. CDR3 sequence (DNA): TGTGCCATCAGTGATCGGGACAGGGGGCATAATGAGCAGTTCTTC.

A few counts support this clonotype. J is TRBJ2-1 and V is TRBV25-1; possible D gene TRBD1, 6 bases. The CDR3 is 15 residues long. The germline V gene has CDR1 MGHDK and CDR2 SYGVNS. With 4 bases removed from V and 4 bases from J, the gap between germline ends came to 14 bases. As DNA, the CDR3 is TGTGCCAGCAGTGGACTCGGACAGATATACAATGAGCAGTTCTTC. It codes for CASSGLGQIYNEQFF. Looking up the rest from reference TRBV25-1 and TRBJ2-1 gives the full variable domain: EADIYQTPRYLVIGTGKKITLECSQTMGHDKMYWYQQDPGMELHLIHYSYGVNSTEKGDLSSESTVSRIRTEHFPLTLESARPSHTSQYLCASSGLGQIYNEQFFGPGTRLTVL.

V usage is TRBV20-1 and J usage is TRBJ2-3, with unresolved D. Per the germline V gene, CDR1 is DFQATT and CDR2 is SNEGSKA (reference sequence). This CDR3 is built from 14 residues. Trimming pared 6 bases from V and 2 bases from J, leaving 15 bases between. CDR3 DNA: TGCAGTGCACCCACACGGCCTACCACAGATACGCAGTATTTT. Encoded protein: CSAPTRPTTDTQYF.